This entry lists 29 T cell receptor beta chains sequenced from one sample in a study of cytomegalovirus exposure and HLA in healthy donors. PCR involved 60 Vbeta and 13 Jbeta primers. Here immunoSEQ multiplex PCR was the method, and the copy in TCRdb shows in-frame clones only, minus some. The table shows 100,000 to 150,000 clones, with about 80% occurring only once. Specimen: PBMCs. Receptors originate from a boy between 2 and 10 years old in good health and CMV-seronegative.

V gene TRBV5-1 combines with J gene TRBJ1-1; D uncertain. The germline V gene has CDR1 SGHRS and CDR2 YFSETQ. Trimming stripped 0 bases from V and 4 bases from J, with 13 bases between. The CDR3 is 15 residues long. The CDR3 spells CASSLGSGFVTEAFF. The DNA of the CDR3 is TGCGCCAGCAGCTTGGGGTCGGGGTTCGTCACTGAAGCTTTCTTT.

The CDR3 sequence: CASSPRQGRNTEAFF. CDR3 DNA sequence: TGTGCCAGCAGTCCTCGACAGGGGAGGAACACTGAAGCTTTCTTT. The chain is built from TRBV27 and TRBJ1-1, with TRBD1 matching 8 bases. Germline-derived CDR1 and CDR2 are MNHEY and SMNVEV (reference sequence). This CDR3 region has 15 residues. Unmatched junction bases numbered 6, after V lost 5 bases and J lost 1 base.

The genes are TRBV6-1 and TRBJ2-1; D gene unclear. The germline V gene encodes CDR1 MNHNS and CDR2 SASEGT. The CDR3 runs to 15 residues. The V end lost 5 bases, the J end lost 0 bases, and 11 bases lay between the germline ends. The chain's CDR3 is CASSSGIGSYNEQFF. The CDR3 coding sequence is TGTGCCAGCAGTTCAGGAATAGGCTCCTACAATGAGCAGTTCTTC.

The V gene is TRBV19, the J gene TRBJ1-5; no clear D. There are 13 residues in the CDR3. Germline CDR1 LNHDA, CDR2 SQIVND (reference sequence). V lost 7 bases, J lost 2 bases, and 9 bases lay in between. CDR3 amino acids: CASKPGRNQPQHF. The CDR3 region has the DNA TGTGCCAGTAAACCAGGCCGCAATCAGCCCCAGCATTTT.

In DNA form, the CDR3 reads TGCAGCGTTGAAGATCCCCGGGATAATGAAAAACTGTTTTTT. This sequence encodes CSVEDPRDNEKLFF. The chain recombines TRBV29-1 with TRBJ1-4; D is unclear. This CDR3 contains 14 residues. Per germline, CDR1 SQVTM and CDR2 ANQGSEA. V was pared by 0 bases and J by 4 bases, with 9 bases between.

The chain employs TRBV9 and TRBJ1-3; maybe TRBD1 (5 bases). CDR1 and CDR2 (germline): SGDLS, YYNGEE. Trimming cost V 4 bases and J 1 base, with 9 bases left between them. The CDR3 runs to 14 residues. CDR3 residues: CASSPTASGNTIYF. The CDR3, as DNA: TGTGCCAGCAGCCCGACAGCATCTGGAAACACCATATATTTT.

The chain employs TRBV10-2 and TRBJ2-1; D is uncertain. Germline loops: CDR1 WSHSY, CDR2 SAAADI. The CDR3 has 11 residues. Trimming stripped 6 bases from V and 16 bases from J, with 16 bases between. In nucleotides, the CDR3 is TGCGCCAGCAGAGAAGTAGCTCGGTCCTTCTTC. This codes for CASREVARSFF.

This sequence joins TRBV2 and TRBJ1-2, with TRBD1 matching 8 bases. CDR1 SNHLY and CDR2 FYNNEI come from the germline V gene. The CDR3 consists of 13 residues. V shed 4 bases, J shed 5 bases, and the junction held 3 bases outside the gene matches. CDR3 coding DNA: TGTGCCAGCAGTGGTGGACAGGGTTATGGCTACACCTTC. It specifies CASSGGQGYGYTF.

The rearrangement uses TRBV2 and TRBJ1-4, with D uncertain. The germline CDR1 and CDR2 sequences are SNHLY and FYNNEI. The V and J ends lost 6 bases and 0 bases respectively, with 8 bases between them. The CDR3 covers 14 residues. The CDR3: CASREAATNEKLFF. CDR3 nucleotides: TGTGCCAGCAGGGAGGCGGCAACTAATGAAAAACTGTTTTTT.

A remark on this clone: One end of the junction is discordant with germline, which a read error may explain. V gene TRBV6-4 combines with J gene TRBJ2-1; D uncertain. The CDR3 has 14 residues. In germline, CDR1 is MRHNA, CDR2 SNTAGT. The CDR3, as DNA: TGTGCCAGCAGCGACTCCGGTGAGCACGGTGAGCAGTTCTTC. It encodes CASSDSGEHGEQFF.

The chain employs TRBV19 and TRBJ1-1, with TRBD1 matching over 7 bases. This CDR3 has 14 amino acids. Trimming removed 6 bases from V and 5 bases from J; junction bases left unmatched: 9. Germline V gene sequence: CDR1 LNHDA, CDR2 SQIVND (reference sequence). The chain's CDR3 is CASSYRGEGTEAFF. CDR3 in DNA: TGTGCCAGTAGCTACAGGGGAGAGGGAACTGAAGCTTTCTTT.

The rearrangement joins TRBV25-1 to TRBJ2-5, with D possibly being TRBD2 (7 bases). The better agreement between TRBJ2-7 and the DNA end casts doubt on the J call. Germline V gene data show CDR1 as MGHDK and CDR2 as SYGVNS. The CDR3 loop spans 17 amino acids. The CDR3 here is CASSGPQGSGNLYEQYF. DNA of the CDR3: TGTGCCAGCAGTGGGCCTCAGGGGAGCGGGAACTTGTACGAGCAGTACTTC.

The rearrangement links TRBV6-5 to TRBJ2-3; D not certain. Germline CDR1 reads MNHEY; CDR2 reads SVGAGI. This CDR3 is built from 15 residues. The V end was cut by 4 bases, the J end by 0 bases, with 11 bases between. CDR3 amino acids: CASSSFQTSTDTQYF. The CDR3, as DNA: TGTGCCAGCAGTTCCTTTCAGACTAGCACAGATACGCAGTATTTT.

The chain couples TRBV10-3 to TRBJ1-2; D unresolved. In germline, CDR1 is ENHRY, CDR2 SYGVKD. The CDR3 loop spans 15 amino acids. The ends were cut back, 2 bases at V and 7 bases at J, with 17 bases in the middle. The CDR3 nucleotides read TGTGCCATCAGTGAGCCCAGACTCCGAGGCAGTGGCTACACCTTC. Translated: CAISEPRLRGSGYTF.

This chain uses TRBV30 with TRBJ2-1; 11 bases fit TRBD2. The CDR3 runs 14 residues. The germline V gene encodes CDR1 GTSNPN and CDR2 SVGIG (reference sequence). The V gene end was trimmed by 6 bases and the J gene end by 9 bases; junction bases not matched to a gene: 10. Here the CDR3 DNA reads TGTGCCTGTGGCGGGCTAGCGGGAGGCATTGAGCAGTTCTTC. Protein product: CACGGLAGGIEQFF.

This clone was counted once. The chain employs TRBV4-3 and TRBJ1-2; maybe TRBD1 (6 bases). Germline CDR1 is LGHNA and CDR2 is YSLEER. The CDR3 runs 15 residues. The V end lost 0 bases, the J end lost 2 bases, and 10 bases lay between the germline ends. CDR3 amino acids: CASSQDTGWNYGYTF. CDR3 nucleotide sequence: TGCGCCAGCAGCCAAGATACAGGGTGGAACTATGGCTACACCTTC.

This clone was found once. The V call is TRBV2, the J call TRBJ1-4; 9 bases match TRBD1. Germline V gene lookup returns CDR1 SNHLY and CDR2 FYNNEI. After removal of 7 bases from V and 4 bases from J, the junction contained 4 bases not matched to a gene. This CDR3 is built from 14 residues. This CDR3 reads CASMGQGLNEKLFF. In DNA, the CDR3 is TGTGCCAGCATGGGACAGGGACTTAATGAAAAACTGTTTTTT.

The chain uses TRBV7-9 and TRBJ1-1, with D perhaps matching TRBD1 (5 bases). Trimming stripped 8 bases from V and 0 bases from J, with 16 bases between. CDR1 SEHNR and CDR2 FQNEAQ come from the germline V gene (reference sequence). The CDR3 sequence is 15 residues long. The chain's CDR3 is CASQLRGGMNTEAFF. CDR3 coding DNA: TGTGCCAGCCAACTTCGCGGGGGAATGAACACTGAAGCTTTCTTT.

The chain joins TRBV5-1 to TRBJ1-1; D call uncertain. The length of the CDR3 is 17 residues. The V end was cut by 4 bases, the J end by 0 bases, with 19 bases between. CDR1 is SGHRS, CDR2 YFSETQ, per germline. CDR3 sequence (DNA): TGCGCCAGCAGCCCCACTCTTTGGCGGAGGCTGAACACTGAAGCTTTCTTT. Translating it yields CASSPTLWRRLNTEAFF.

The chain is built from TRBV4-3 and TRBJ2-1; 8 nucleotides agree with TRBD1. This CDR3 spans 15 amino acids. Germline values: CDR1 LGHNA, CDR2 YSLEER. V was clipped by 4 bases and J by 4 bases; unmatched bases: 6. As DNA, the CDR3 is TGCGCCAGCAGCCCGACAGGGGAGAGTTACAATGAGCAGTTCTTC. Protein sequence: CASSPTGESYNEQFF.

This clone was seen only once. The chain has TRBV15 and TRBJ2-7, with D possibly TRBD1 on 6 matching bases. V dropped 2 bases and J dropped 4 bases, with 21 bases sitting between them. This CDR3 contains 17 residues. In germline, CDR1 is LNHNV, CDR2 YYDKDF (reference sequence). CDR3 in amino acids: CATSRPHQTGSDYEQYF. In nucleotides, the CDR3 is TGTGCCACCAGCAGACCCCATCAGACAGGTTCGGATTACGAGCAGTACTTC.

This rearrangement joins TRBV14 to TRBJ2-3, with D possibly TRBD1 on 6 matching bases. Germline V lookup: CDR1 SGHDN, CDR2 FVKESK. The CDR3 loop spans 16 amino acids. Between the trimmed V and J ends, which lost 4 bases and 2 bases, there was a span of 16 bases. The CDR3 sequence: CASSPFGRGPTDTQYF. The CDR3 region has the DNA TGTGCCAGCAGCCCTTTCGGCAGGGGACCCACAGATACGCAGTATTTT.

CDR3 DNA: TGTGCCAGCAGCTTAGTATTAGACACAGATACGCAGTATTTT. Its translation: CASSLVLDTDTQYF. The chain employs TRBV7-6 and TRBJ2-3; no reliable D call. The germline CDR1 and CDR2 sequences are SGHVS and FNYEAQ. The V gene lost 1 base and the J gene lost 2 bases, with 7 bases spanning the gap. The length of the CDR3 is 14 residues.

This chain uses TRBV2 with TRBJ2-7; perhaps TRBD2 as D (6 bases). The CDR3 length is 16 residues. Germline V CDR1 and CDR2: SNHLY, FYNNEI. Trimming took off 4 bases at V and 3 bases at J, with 19 bases between the two ends. This chain's CDR3 is CASSGNPRGVHYEQYF. DNA for the CDR3: TGTGCCAGCAGTGGAAATCCTCGCGGGGTACACTACGAGCAGTACTTC. Together with reference TRBV2 and TRBJ2-7, the CDR3 gives the full variable domain: EPEVTQTPSHQVTQMGQEVILRCVPISNHLYFYWYRQILGQKVEFLVSFYNNEISEKSEIFDDQFSVERPDGSNFTLKIRSTKLEDSAMYFCASSGNPRGVHYEQYFGPGTRLTVT.

The J gene is TRBJ2-1, the V gene TRBV7-9; 8 bases agree with TRBD2. From germline, CDR1 is SEHNR and CDR2 FQNEAQ (reference sequence). V dropped 1 base and J dropped 8; count of bases not matched to a gene: 10. The CDR3 extends over 16 amino acids. In nucleotides, the CDR3 is TGTGCCAGCAGCTTAGAAGGCGGGGGGTTAGAGGATGAGCAGTTCTTC. Protein sequence: CASSLEGGGLEDEQFF.

This clone has a handful of counts. The V and J genes are TRBV12-5 and TRBJ1-1, with TRBD1 matching over 9 bases. The CDR3 is 14 amino acids. Germline-derived CDR1 and CDR2 are LGHNT and FRNRAP. J gave up 1 base and V 11 bases, and 8 bases lay outside the gene matches. The CDR3 loop is CAGRQGVENTEAFF. The CDR3 DNA is TGTGCTGGGCGACAGGGGGTGGAGAACACTGAAGCTTTCTTT.

The rearrangement joins TRBV10-3 to TRBJ2-5; TRBD1 might be the D (5 bases). V was shortened by 0 bases and J by 5 bases, with 10 bases between the two germline ends. Germline V gene data show CDR1 as ENHRY and CDR2 as SYGVKD. The CDR3 is made up of 14 amino acids. This CDR3 is CAISESRAGETQYF. For the CDR3, the DNA is TGTGCCATCAGTGAGTCTAGGGCAGGGGAGACCCAGTACTTC.

In nucleotides, the CDR3 is TGTGCCAGCAGTCTTCCCGGACGGGGGGCCGAGCAGTACGTC. Translated: CASSLPGRGAEQYV. This chain uses TRBV28 with TRBJ2-7, with D maybe TRBD2 (7 bases). V shed 5 bases and J shed 6 bases, with 17 bases lying between them. Germline-derived CDR1 and CDR2 are MDHEN and SYDVKM. This CDR3 comprises 14 residues.

This clone was seen a few times. V gene TRBV13 combines with J gene TRBJ1-1, with TRBD1 as a possible D gene (5 bases). CDR1 PRHDT and CDR2 FYEKMQ come from the germline V gene (reference sequence). The CDR3 has 13 residues. The V and J ends lost 1 base and 6 bases respectively, with 9 bases between them. The CDR3 DNA follows: TGTGCCAGCAGCTTAGCCCCACAGGCTGAAGCTTTCTTT. Its translation: CASSLAPQAEAFF.